The 15 T cell receptor beta chains presented below share a single source sample, sequenced in a study of blood T cell repertoires in COVID-19. Profiling relied on immunoSEQ multiplex PCR, and the TCRdb table lists in-frame clones only, not all of them. The sample holds about 190,000 clones, about three quarters seen once. Specimen: peripheral blood. The source is an elderly woman with active or convalescent COVID-19.

This clone was seen at least ten times. The chain combines TRBV5-1 with TRBJ2-1; TRBD1 matches at 8 bases. V shed 4 bases, J shed 8 bases, and the junction held 5 bases outside the gene matches. The CDR3 loop spans 13 amino acids. CDR1 and CDR2 (germline): SGHRS, YFSETQ. As DNA, the CDR3 is TGCGCCAGCAGCCTGGACAGGGTCGATGAGCAGTTCTTC. This encodes CASSLDRVDEQFF.

The V gene is TRBV19, the J gene TRBJ1-5; D is undetermined. Trimming removed 4 bases from V and 0 bases from J, with 7 bases in between. This CDR3 has 14 residues. Germline loops: CDR1 LNHDA, CDR2 SQIVND (reference sequence). The CDR3 DNA reads TGTGCCAGTAGTAGAGGGATTAGCAATCAGCCCCAGCATTTT. Translating gives CASSRGISNQPQHF.

The J gene is TRBJ2-2, the V gene TRBV14; D unresolved. This CDR3 comprises 13 residues. V lost 1 base and J lost 7, with 7 bases in between. CDR1 SGHDN and CDR2 FVKESK come from the germline V gene. In nucleotides, the CDR3 is TGTGCCAGCAGCCAAGCCAGTATCGGGGAGCTGTTTTTT. Protein sequence: CASSQASIGELFF.

This clone was counted a single time. V gene TRBV7-8 combines with J gene TRBJ2-7; 8 nucleotides align to TRBD1. The CDR3 covers 15 residues. The ends lost 4 bases at V and 0 bases at J; junction bases unmatched: 5. Germline CDR1 is SGHVS and CDR2 is FQNEAQ. The CDR3 loop reads CASSSGTGSSYEQYF. The CDR3 region has the DNA TGTGCCAGCAGCTCCGGGACAGGTAGCTCCTACGAGCAGTACTTC.

V gene TRBV2 combines with J gene TRBJ1-6; 10 bases map to TRBD1. Germline V gene lookup returns CDR1 SNHLY and CDR2 FYNNEI. V was clipped by 5 bases and J by 3 bases; unmatched bases: 4. This CDR3 comprises 16 residues. The CDR3 here is CASSHRDRGYNSPLHF. The CDR3 nucleotides read TGTGCCAGCAGTCACCGGGACAGGGGCTATAATTCACCCCTCCACTTT.

About this clone: Compared with germline, one end of the junction differs, possibly owing to a read error. The CDR3 nucleotides read TGTGCTAGCAGCACCGGAACCGGGAGCTACAATGAGCAGTTCTTC. This sequence encodes CASSTGTGSYNEQFF. The chain recombines TRBV7-7 with TRBJ2-1, with D possibly being TRBD2 (6 bases). CDR1 SSHAT and CDR2 FNYEAQ come from the germline V gene (reference sequence). There are 15 residues in the CDR3.

The rearrangement joins TRBV11-2 to TRBJ2-5; D is unresolved. The CDR3 spans 15 residues. Germline V gives CDR1 SGHAT, CDR2 FQNNGV. Trimming stripped 2 bases from V and 3 bases from J, with 13 bases between. In DNA form, the CDR3 reads TGTGCCAGCAGCTTATTTGTGAACGGTAAAGAGACCCAGTACTTC. Its translation: CASSLFVNGKETQYF.

The chain links TRBV6-2 or TRBV6-3 to TRBJ1-1; 7 bases are shared with TRBD1. Germline values: CDR1 MNHEY, CDR2 SVGEGT. J was trimmed by 0 bases and V by 0 bases; bases with no gene match: 4. The CDR3 extends over 16 amino acids. In nucleotides, the CDR3 is TGTGCCAGCAGTTACTCAGCGGACAGGATGAACACTGAAGCTTTCTTT. It yields the protein CASSYSADRMNTEAFF.

This clone turned up a few times. The rearrangement uses TRBV7-2 and TRBJ1-5; 8 bases are a match to TRBD1. The junction had 8 bases not matched to a gene; V was cut back by 2 bases and J by 11 bases. The CDR3 length is 14 residues. From germline, CDR1 is SGHTA and CDR2 FQGNSA. The CDR3 loop reads CASSLSQGAKAQHF. The CDR3 DNA sequence: TGTGCCAGCAGCTTATCTCAGGGGGCAAAGGCCCAGCATTTT.

V usage is TRBV9 and J usage is TRBJ1-1; 7 bases are a match to TRBD1. The ends lost 4 bases at V and 0 bases at J; junction bases unmatched: 6. CDR1 is SGDLS and CDR2 is YYNGEE in the germline V gene. This CDR3 comprises 15 residues. The CDR3 DNA sequence: TGTGCCAGCAGCCCTCGGACAGGTATGAACACTGAAGCTTTCTTT. Protein sequence: CASSPRTGMNTEAFF.

The chain employs TRBV11-2 and TRBJ1-5, with D possibly matching TRBD1 (5 bases). The V gene's germline CDR1 is SGHAT and CDR2 FQNNGV. This CDR3 spans 14 amino acids. V lost 5 bases, J lost 0 bases, and 8 bases lay in between. In DNA form, the CDR3 reads TGTGCCAGCAGCGGGGGGGATAGCAATCAGCCCCAGCATTTT. Translating it yields CASSGGDSNQPQHF.

This chain links TRBV13 with TRBJ2-3; TRBD2 matches at 8 bases. Germline V gene data show CDR1 as PRHDT and CDR2 as FYEKMQ (reference sequence). The CDR3 runs 15 residues. The junction had 8 bases not matched to a gene; V was cut back by 5 bases and J by 4 bases. CDR3 sequence reads: CASSARSSGSDTQYF. DNA of the CDR3: TGTGCCAGCAGCGCTCGGTCTAGCGGGTCAGATACGCAGTATTTT.

The chain employs TRBV27 and TRBJ2-3, with TRBD1 matching 12 bases. The junction had 2 bases not matched to a gene; V was cut back by 6 bases and J by 4 bases. Germline V gene sequence: CDR1 MNHEY, CDR2 SMNVEV (reference sequence). This CDR3 spans 14 amino acids. This CDR3 is CASRGDRGPDTQYF. CDR3 DNA: TGTGCCAGCAGGGGGGACAGGGGGCCAGATACGCAGTATTTT.

This clone has only one observation. CDR3 in DNA: TGCGCCAGCAGCTTGGCAGGTGGCCTCTATGGCTACACCTTC. This gives the protein CASSLAGGLYGYTF. The chain has TRBV5-1 and TRBJ1-2, with D unresolved. CDR1 and CDR2 (germline): SGHRS, YFSETQ. The CDR3 contains 14 residues. V lost 0 bases and J 4 bases, leaving 10 bases between the germline ends.

This clone was seen a single time. This chain joins TRBV24-1 and TRBJ2-2; no reliable D call. The CDR3 contains 13 residues. V was trimmed by 7 bases and J by 6 bases, leaving 11 bases between them. CDR1 KGHDR and CDR2 SFDVKD come from the germline V gene. Here the CDR3 DNA reads TGTGCCACCAGCATTGATAGCCCCGGGGAGCTGTTTTTT. It translates to CATSIDSPGELFF.